Listed below are T cell receptor beta chains from one sample, sequenced in a study of blood T cell repertoires in COVID-19. TCRdb keeps only in-frame clones here, not all; method: immunoSEQ multiplex PCR. The table has 300,000 to 350,000 clones, around nine tenths seen once; the top ten hold roughly 3.5%. Sample: peripheral blood. These receptors all stem from a woman under 30 who had recovered from COVID-19. CDR3s include the opening cysteine and the closing phenylalanine or tryptophan. Fields, in order: J gene, clone size, D gene, V gene, CDR3 DNA, CDR3 protein. A D gene is named only where the DNA matches it firmly. For some rows the clone size is stated as once, few or many, or as a class when expanded; others skip it.

TRBJ1-5,NA,NA,TRBV5-1,TGCGCCAGCAGCTTGTGGTCGGGCAATCAGCCCCAGCATTTT,CASSLWSGNQPQHF
TRBJ2-1,NA,TRBD2,TRBV9,TGTGCCAGCAGCGCAAACAGACTAGCGGGAGGGCTGGTCAATGAGCAGTTCTTC,CASSANRLAGGLVNEQFF
TRBJ1-4,NA,TRBD1,TRBV30,TGTGCCTGGAGTGTAACACAGGGGAGTGAAAAACTGTTTTTT,CAWSVTQGSEKLFF
TRBJ1-5,once,NA,TRBV6-4,TGTGCCAGCAGTGACTCTAAGGATGCCAGGGGCAATCAGCCCCAGCATTTT,CASSDSKDARGNQPQHF
TRBJ2-2,once,NA,TRBV4-3,TGCGCCAGCAGCCCAGAGGGACTGGGTGGCGCCGGGGAGCTGTTTTTT,CASSPEGLGGAGELFF
TRBJ1-4,NA,NA,TRBV4-2,TGTGCCAGCAGCCAATCCCGGGAGCCGAAAGATGAAAAACTGTTTTTT,CASSQSREPKDEKLFF
TRBJ1-2,NA,NA,TRBV12-3/TRBV12-4,TGTGCCAGCAGTTTGGGCAGGGGAAGGGGCTACACCTTC,CASSLGRGRGYTF
TRBJ2-1,NA,NA,TRBV24-1,TGTGCCACCAGTGAACTGCCAGGAGGCGGTGAGCAGTTCTTC,CATSELPGGGEQFF
TRBJ1-5,NA,NA,TRBV7-9,TGTGCCAGCAGCTCCCCAACGTCAGGGCCCCCCCATTTT,CASSSPTSGPPHF
TRBJ2-1,NA,NA,TRBV3-1/TRBV3-2,TGTGCCAGCAGCCCTTGGAGTGGCGGGATGAACTACAATGAGCAGTTCTTC,CASSPWSGGMNYNEQFF
TRBJ1-5,NA,NA,TRBV12-1,TGTGCCAGCCCTGAGACAGGGACGGAGCAGCATTTT,CASPETGTEQHF
TRBJ2-1,NA,NA,TRBV5-1,TGCGCCAGCAGCCGGGACATCCTGGGAAATAATGAGCAGTTCTTC,CASSRDILGNNEQFF
TRBJ2-1,NA,NA,TRBV4-1,TGCGCCAGCAGCCGCCCACTGGATGAGCAGTTCTTC,CASSRPLDEQFF
TRBJ2-5,NA,NA,TRBV6-5,TGTGCCAGCAGTCCGGGGGACAGATACTCGGAGACCCAGTACTTC,CASSPGDRYSETQYF
TRBJ1-6,few,NA,TRBV6-5,TGTGCCAGCAGTCTTGGACAGTCCCTAGGTTCACCCCTCCACTTT,CASSLGQSLGSPLHF
TRBJ2-3,NA,TRBD2,TRBV9,TGTGCCAGCAGCGTGGGGACTAGCGGGAAGGGCAGTACTAGCACAGATACGCAGTATTTT,CASSVGTSGKGSTSTDTQYF
TRBJ2-1,NA,TRBD2,TRBV19,TGTGCCAGTAGACCTAGCGGGAACAATGAGCAGTTCTTC,CASRPSGNNEQFF
TRBJ1-6,NA,NA,TRBV28,TGTGCCAGCCGGGGTGCCTATAATTCACCCCTCCACTTT,CASRGAYNSPLHF
TRBJ2-5,NA,NA,TRBV5-6,TGTGCCAGCAGCTTGAAGCTAGGGGCCCAAGAGACCCAGTACTTC,CASSLKLGAQETQYF
TRBJ1-4,NA,TRBD1,TRBV5-4,TGTGCCAGCAGCTTGGGAGGGGGCGCAGATGAAAAACTGTTTTTT,CASSLGGGADEKLFF
TRBJ1-1,once,NA,TRBV6-5,TGTGCCAGCAGTTACTCGAAGGGGCGGGAAGCTTTCTTT,CASSYSKGREAFF
TRBJ2-3,NA,NA,TRBV29-1,TGCAGCGTTGAACGGGTCGTGCGAGATACGCAGTATTTT,CSVERVVRDTQYF
TRBJ2-6,NA,NA,TRBV5-5,TGTGCCAGCAGCACCCTGAGCGCAGCGCGCTCTGGGGCCAACGTCCTGACTTTC,CASSTLSAARSGANVLTF
TRBJ1-5,NA,TRBD1,TRBV6-2/TRBV6-3,TGTGCCAGCAGTCCAAGGACAGGGGGCGATTATAGCAATCAGCCCCAGCATTTT,CASSPRTGGDYSNQPQHF
TRBJ1-1,NA,TRBD1,TRBV6-2/TRBV6-3,TGTGCCAGCAGTTATATGGGACAGGGGGCGACTGAAGCTTTCTTT,CASSYMGQGATEAFF
TRBJ1-1,NA,NA,TRBV11-2,TGTGCCAGCAGCCCCAGTGGAGGGGTGGGGACTGAAGCTTTCTTT,CASSPSGGVGTEAFF
TRBJ1-2,NA,TRBD1,TRBV5-1,TGCGCCAGCAGCTTAAGACAGGGGGCGACCTATGGCTACACCTTC,CASSLRQGATYGYTF
TRBJ1-2,NA,TRBD1,TRBV18,TGTGCCAGCTCACAGGGACAGGGGGCGACTTCTGACTATGGCTACACCTTC,CASSQGQGATSDYGYTF
TRBJ1-2,NA,TRBD1,TRBV19,TGTGCCAGTAGTATCGGGCAGGGGGACTATGGCTACACCTTC,CASSIGQGDYGYTF
TRBJ2-5,NA,TRBD2,TRBV7-8,TGTGCCAGCAGCTTATTCCTAGCGGGGCTCAAACCTCAAGAGACCCAGTACTTC,CASSLFLAGLKPQETQYF
TRBJ1-2,NA,TRBD1,TRBV11-1,TGTGCCAGCAGCTTAGTGACAGGGGGAGTCTATGGCTACACCTTC,CASSLVTGGVYGYTF